Following are 27 T cell receptor beta chains from one sample sequenced in a study of blood T cell repertoires in COVID-19. The data were produced by immunoSEQ multiplex PCR, yet TCRdb's version contains in-frame clones alone and is incomplete. The sample holds roughly 120,000 clones; about 80% are singletons and the top ten take roughly 6.2%. Sequencing input: peripheral blood. The receptors were gathered from a man between 65 and 85 years old with acute or convalescent COVID-19.

The rearrangement uses TRBV7-9 and TRBJ2-3; tentative D call: TRBD2 (6 bases). The V and J ends lost 5 bases and 0 bases respectively, with 12 bases between them. CDR1 and CDR2 from the germline V gene are SEHNR and FQNEAQ (reference sequence). The CDR3 sequence is 15 residues long. CDR3 sequence reads: CASSPSGTSTDTQYF. CDR3 nucleotide sequence: TGTGCCAGCAGCCCCTCCGGGACTAGCACAGATACGCAGTATTTT.

The V call is TRBV2, the J call TRBJ2-3; TRBD1 matches at 7 bases. This CDR3 spans 13 amino acids. CDR1 is SNHLY, CDR2 FYNNEI, per germline. V lost 7 bases, J lost 2 bases, and 3 bases stayed unmatched. CDR3 loop: CASTGQDTDTQYF. The CDR3 DNA is TGTGCCAGCACCGGACAGGACACAGATACGCAGTATTTT.

V usage is TRBV30 and J usage is TRBJ2-7; 7 positions match TRBD1. V shed 0 bases and J 1 base; nucleotides not matched to a gene: 12. The CDR3 runs to 17 residues. Germline values: CDR1 GTSNPN, CDR2 SVGIG (reference sequence). The CDR3 DNA is TGTGCCTGGAGTGTATTAACGTGGACAGGAGTGTCCTACGAGCAGTACTTC. It translates to CAWSVLTWTGVSYEQYF.

The gene calls are TRBV18 and TRBJ2-1, with 10 positions matching TRBD1. The CDR3 is 16 amino acids. After removal of 2 bases from V and 2 bases from J, the junction contained 3 bases not matched to a gene. Germline V gives CDR1 KGHSH, CDR2 LQKENI. CDR3 nucleotides: TGTGCCAGCTCACCAGGGACAGGGGCCCCCTACAATGAGCAGTTCTTC. Its translation is CASSPGTGAPYNEQFF.

This clone was seen a few times. CDR3 region: CASSSAGTGTYEQYF. The CDR3 DNA is TGTGCCAGTAGTTCCGCCGGGACTGGGACCTACGAGCAGTACTTC. The gene calls are TRBV19 and TRBJ2-7; TRBD2 is a possible D gene (6 bases). V lost 5 bases and J lost 2, with 16 bases in between. Germline V gives CDR1 LNHDA, CDR2 SQIVND (reference sequence). The CDR3 extends over 15 amino acids.

This rearrangement joins TRBV9 to TRBJ1-3, with D perhaps TRBD1 (6 bases). The V gene lost 0 bases and the J gene lost 2 bases, with 9 bases spanning the gap. The CDR3 is made up of 15 amino acids. CDR1 is SGDLS and CDR2 is YYNGEE in the germline V gene. CDR3 residues: CASSVEAGAGNTIYF. The CDR3 DNA reads TGTGCCAGCAGCGTAGAAGCAGGGGCTGGAAACACCATATATTTT.

There are a few counts of this clone. This rearrangement joins TRBV24-1 to TRBJ1-5; TRBD1 agrees at 8 bases. CDR3 length: 14 residues. V trimming: 9 bases; J trimming: 7 bases; junction bases outside the gene matches: 10. CDR1 and CDR2 (germline): KGHDR, SFDVKD. CDR3 bases: TGTGCCACCGCAGACAGGGGTTTATGGCAGCCCCAGCATTTT. It codes for CATADRGLWQPQHF.

This rearrangement joins TRBV13 to TRBJ1-4, with D uncertain. There are 18 residues in the CDR3. Germline-derived CDR1 and CDR2 are PRHDT and FYEKMQ (reference sequence). The V and J ends lost 1 base and 3 bases respectively, with 18 bases between them. Written as DNA, the CDR3 is TGTGCCAGCAGCTTAGCGAGTTTGGCGGGCAAAGCTAATGAAAAACTGTTTTTT. Its protein product is CASSLASLAGKANEKLFF.

The J gene is TRBJ2-7, the V gene TRBV7-2, with 7 bases matching TRBD1. J lost 3 bases, V lost 3 bases, and 5 bases had no gene match. Looked up from germline, CDR1 is SGHTA and CDR2 is FQGNSA. The CDR3 has 14 amino acids. The CDR3 region is CASSFPGQLYEQYF. DNA for the CDR3: TGTGCCAGCAGCTTTCCGGGACAGCTCTACGAGCAGTACTTC.

The chain has TRBV5-1 and TRBJ2-7; D is undetermined. Trimming left V 4 bases short and J 3 bases short, with 11 bases between. Germline V gene lookup returns CDR1 SGHRS and CDR2 YFSETQ. The CDR3 consists of 13 residues. In nucleotides, the CDR3 is TGCGCCAGCAGCCCCTCGAGGAGCTACGAGCAGTACTTC. Translating gives CASSPSRSYEQYF.

The chain links TRBV6-2 or TRBV6-3 to TRBJ1-1, with D unresolved. Trimming took off 2 bases at V and 6 bases at J, with 13 bases between the two ends. CDR3 length: 14 amino acids. CDR1 is MNHEY and CDR2 is SVGEGT in the germline V gene. The CDR3 protein is CASSYRGGKPEAFF. CDR3 nucleotides: TGTGCCAGCAGTTACCGGGGTGGGAAACCTGAAGCTTTCTTT.

This clone occurred a few times. Distinct nucleotide sequences in the sample also encode this CDR3. V and J are TRBV19 and TRBJ2-7, with 8 bases identical to TRBD1. The V and J ends lost 5 bases and 3 bases, in that order; junction bases with no gene match: 0. The germline V gene has CDR1 LNHDA and CDR2 SQIVND (reference sequence). This CDR3 contains 12 residues. This chain's CDR3 is CASSDRGYEQYF. In DNA form, the CDR3 reads TGTGCCAGTAGTGACAGGGGCTACGAGCAGTACTTC.

There are a few counts of this clone. The chain carries TRBV7-2 and TRBJ1-2; TRBD1 agrees at 7 bases. This CDR3 region has 14 residues. Germline V gene sequence: CDR1 SGHTA, CDR2 FQGNSA. Trimming took 4 bases from V and 5 from J; bases not matched to a gene: 7. DNA of the CDR3: TGTGCCAGCAGCTCCCCCGACAGGGAGTATGGCTACACCTTC. It is translated as CASSSPDREYGYTF.

The chain recombines TRBV6-2 or TRBV6-3 with TRBJ2-5, with 9 bases identical to TRBD2. From germline, CDR1 is MNHEY and CDR2 SVGEGT. The CDR3 loop spans 14 amino acids. Trimming at V came to 4 bases and at J to 1 base, leaving 1 base not matched to a gene. CDR3 amino acids: CASSWGLAQETQYF. The CDR3 DNA is TGTGCCAGCAGTTGGGGACTAGCCCAAGAGACCCAGTACTTC.

The chain has TRBV19 and TRBJ2-7; 11 bases are a match to TRBD1. J gave up 6 bases and V 5 bases, and 9 bases lay outside the gene matches. CDR3 length: 15 amino acids. Looked up from germline, CDR1 is LNHDA and CDR2 is SQIVND (reference sequence). The CDR3 sequence is CASSVSRDRGSEQYF. The CDR3 nucleotides are TGTGCCAGTAGTGTTAGCCGGGACAGGGGGAGCGAGCAGTACTTC. Looking up the rest from reference TRBV19 and TRBJ2-7 gives the full variable domain: DGGITQSPKYLFRKEGQNVTLSCEQNLNHDAMYWYRQDPGQGLRLIYYSQIVNDFQKGDIAEGYSVSREKKESFPLTVTSAQKNPTAFYLCASSVSRDRGSEQYFGPGTRLTVT.

The rearrangement links TRBV5-4 to TRBJ2-7, with 10 bases that match TRBD1. The V gene's germline CDR1 is SGHNT and CDR2 YYREEE (reference sequence). This CDR3 region has 18 residues. Germline trimming cut 0 bases from V and 3 bases from J; bases unmatched to any gene: 12. The CDR3 bases are TGTGCCAGCAGCTTGGGAGGGACAGGGGCCTTATTAAACTACGAGCAGTACTTC. Its translation: CASSLGGTGALLNYEQYF.

This clone occurred a few times. The V and J genes are TRBV12-5 and TRBJ1-1, with a tentative D call TRBD1 (5 bases). Trimming removed 5 bases at V and 5 bases at J, with 27 bases between. Germline CDR1 reads LGHNT; CDR2 reads FRNRAP. The CDR3 runs to 18 residues. The CDR3 nucleotides are TGTGCTAGTGGTCCTCGGGGCGGGGACGTGTGGAGTTTTACTGAAGCTTTCTTT. This translates into CASGPRGGDVWSFTEAFF.

The chain uses TRBV11-2 and TRBJ2-2; 14 bases agree with TRBD2. Trimming took 5 bases from V and 1 from J; bases not matched to a gene: 6. The germline V gene encodes CDR1 SGHAT and CDR2 FQNNGV. This CDR3 region has 18 residues. The CDR3 bases are TGTGCCAGCAGCCCCCCCGGGACTAGCGGGGGGAACACCGGGGAGCTGTTTTTT. Translated, it gives CASSPPGTSGGNTGELFF.

The rearrangement joins TRBV12-3 or TRBV12-4 to TRBJ1-4, with D perhaps matching TRBD1 (5 bases). The length of the CDR3 is 12 residues. V lost 8 bases, J lost 8 bases, and 12 bases lay in between. The CDR3 bases are TGTGCCAGCCGCCCTCGGGGGGAAAAACTGTTTTTT. Translation gives CASRPRGEKLFF.

This sequence joins TRBV6-5 and TRBJ1-5; possibly TRBD1 for D (6 bases). Germline CDR1 and CDR2: MNHEY and SVGAGI. The CDR3 totals 13 residues. V lost 7 bases to trimming and J lost 3 bases, with 10 bases between them. CDR3 DNA sequence: TGTGCCAGCAAGGACAGTTACAATCAGCCCCAGCATTTT. Translating it yields CASKDSYNQPQHF.

V and J are TRBV13 and TRBJ2-7; perhaps TRBD1 as D (5 bases). CDR3 length equals 13 residues. The germline V gene encodes CDR1 PRHDT and CDR2 FYEKMQ (reference sequence). Trimming pared 5 bases from V and 5 bases from J, leaving 13 bases between. CDR3 nucleotide sequence: TGTGCCAGCAGCCTTAGCCCAGGGAACGAGCAGTACTTC. Protein: CASSLSPGNEQYF.

V gene TRBV6-2 or TRBV6-3 combines with J gene TRBJ2-5; 10 bases are shared with TRBD2. This CDR3 spans 15 amino acids. Losses at the gene ends were 6 bases for V and 5 bases for J; bases not matched to a gene: 9. Germline lookup yields CDR1 MNHEY and CDR2 SVGEGT. CDR3 sequence reads: CASSPGGLAIETQYF. CDR3 coding DNA: TGTGCCAGCAGCCCTGGGGGACTAGCGATTGAGACCCAGTACTTC.

The genes are TRBV5-1 and TRBJ2-5; 9 nucleotides match TRBD1. This CDR3 region has 14 residues. Per the germline V gene, CDR1 is SGHRS and CDR2 is YFSETQ. Trimming cost V 9 bases and J 1 base; bases outside gene matches: 7. The CDR3 DNA reads TGCGCCACCGGGACAGGGAGAATCCAAGAGACCCAGTACTTC. It translates to CATGTGRIQETQYF.

The chain recombines TRBV27 with TRBJ2-2, with D possibly TRBD2 on 6 matching bases. V was cut by 5 bases and J by 2 bases, with 12 bases left in between. Germline V CDR1 and CDR2: MNHEY, SMNVEV (reference sequence). The CDR3 length is 15 residues. CDR3 DNA: TGTGCCAGCAGTACTTTAGCGGTAAACACCGGGGAGCTGTTTTTT. Its protein product is CASSTLAVNTGELFF.

The gene calls are TRBV11-1 and TRBJ2-7, with 7 bases lining up with TRBD1. J gave up 2 bases and V 3 bases, and 7 bases lay outside the gene matches. Germline V gives CDR1 SGHAT, CDR2 FQDESV (reference sequence). The CDR3 consists of 15 residues. For the CDR3, the DNA is TGTGCCAGCAGCTTGGACAGGCTTACCACCTACGAGCAGTACTTC. Translating gives CASSLDRLTTYEQYF.

This sequence joins TRBV19 and TRBJ1-1, with a tentative D call TRBD1 (6 bases). The CDR3 is 14 residues long. CDR1 is LNHDA, CDR2 SQIVND, per germline (reference sequence). With 4 bases removed from V and 0 bases from J, the gap between germline ends came to 9 bases. In DNA form, the CDR3 reads TGTGCCAGTAGTACACGACAGGTGAACACTGAAGCTTTCTTT. It yields the protein CASSTRQVNTEAFF. The full variable domain, its missing parts supplied by reference TRBV19 and TRBJ1-1, is DGGITQSPKYLFRKEGQNVTLSCEQNLNHDAMYWYRQDPGQGLRLIYYSQIVNDFQKGDIAEGYSVSREKKESFPLTVTSAQKNPTAFYLCASSTRQVNTEAFFGQGTRLTVV.

This clone was recorded only once. J is TRBJ2-1 and V is TRBV5-3; D gene uncertain. TRBV5-3 is marked as an open reading frame, function uncertain. V was trimmed by 2 bases and J by 8 bases, leaving 23 bases between them. The CDR3 totals 17 residues. The CDR3 DNA follows: TGTGCCAGAAGCTTCCGTCTTATGGCCAGCTCCGGGTATGAGCAGTTCTTC. It specifies CARSFRLMASSGYEQFF.